A single sample is the source of the 31 T cell receptor beta chains below, sequenced in a study of CD8 T cells in Susac syndrome. The RNA, roughly 0.5 to 1 ug, was put through reverse transcription using random hexamers. TCRdb itself ran the immunoSEQ multiplex PCR reads through MiXCR, one entry per CDR3 protein. The table has about 160,000 distinct CDR3 sequences, around 93% seen once. The sequencing sample was made of CD4+ T cells from PBMCs. The receptors derive from a human donor in good health.

The rearrangement joins TRBV5-1 to TRBJ2-2; weak D call: TRBD1 (6 bases). With 3 bases removed from V and 6 bases from J, the gap between germline ends came to 12 bases. This CDR3 region has 14 residues. CDR1 and CDR2 from the germline V gene are SGHRS and YFSETQ. CDR3 residues: CASSSFGQSGELFF. The CDR3 bases are TGCGCCAGCAGCTCATTCGGACAGTCCGGGGAGCTGTTTTTT.

In this sample, this clonotype turned up once. V usage is TRBV3-1 and J usage is TRBJ1-2; D is perhaps TRBD1 (6 bases). Germline-derived CDR1 and CDR2 are LGHDT and YNNKEL (reference sequence). V was pared by 8 bases and J by 8 bases, with 15 bases between. This CDR3 is built from 12 residues. CDR3 DNA: TGTGCCAGCCGAATGGCAGGGGAAGGCTACACCTTC. Protein: CASRMAGEGYTF.

V usage is TRBV9 and J usage is TRBJ2-5; 7 bases are a match to TRBD2. V lost 0 bases and J lost 3; bases outside the gene matches: 2. Germline values: CDR1 SGDLS, CDR2 YYNGEE. The CDR3 totals 14 residues. CDR3 region: CASSVGGGEETQYF. DNA for the CDR3: TGTGCCAGCAGCGTAGGGGGGGGTGAAGAGACCCAGTACTTC.

V is TRBV9 and J is TRBJ2-2; D is undetermined. Trimming stripped 4 bases from V and 4 bases from J, with 17 bases between. This CDR3 region has 16 residues. Germline V gives CDR1 SGDLS, CDR2 YYNGEE. This CDR3 is CASSLRRAVGTGELFF. DNA for the CDR3: TGTGCCAGCAGCTTAAGAAGGGCCGTTGGCACCGGGGAGCTGTTTTTT.

The V and J genes are TRBV2 and TRBJ2-2; D remains ambiguous. Trimming removed 4 bases at V and 3 bases at J, with 15 bases between. The CDR3 is 16 residues long. Germline V gives CDR1 SNHLY, CDR2 FYNNEI. This chain's CDR3 is CASSGKESSYTGELFF. As DNA, the CDR3 is TGTGCCAGCAGTGGAAAGGAAAGTAGTTACACCGGGGAGCTGTTTTTT.

The chain couples TRBV29-1 to TRBJ2-3; perhaps TRBD2 as D (7 bases). The V end lost 6 bases, the J end lost 3 bases, and 13 bases lay between the germline ends. The CDR3 is 13 residues long. The germline V gene encodes CDR1 SQVTM and CDR2 ANQGSEA. The CDR3 nucleotides are TGCAGCGTGGGGGGGGGCACGACAGATACGCAGTATTTT. Encoded protein: CSVGGGTTDTQYF.

This rearrangement joins TRBV2 to TRBJ2-5; the D call may be TRBD1 or TRBD2 (5 bases each). The germline V gene encodes CDR1 SNHLY and CDR2 FYNNEI. The CDR3 has 14 residues. V lost 1 base to trimming and J lost 4 bases, with 10 bases between them. The CDR3 sequence is CASSEGEGSETQYF. The CDR3 DNA reads TGTGCCAGCAGTGAAGGAGAGGGGTCAGAGACCCAGTACTTC.

The V call is TRBV20-1, the J call TRBJ1-2; D possibly corresponds to TRBD1 (6 bases). V was shortened by 0 bases and J by 8 bases, with 13 bases between the two germline ends. In germline, CDR1 is DFQATT, CDR2 SNEGSKA (reference sequence). This CDR3 comprises 13 residues. In nucleotides, the CDR3 is TGCAGTGCTAGAGAACAGGGTGCAGGAGGCTACACCTTC. Its translation is CSAREQGAGGYTF.

The J gene is TRBJ2-7, the V gene TRBV6-5; a weak D match, TRBD1 (6 bases). This CDR3 contains 12 residues. V lost 6 bases to trimming and J lost 5 bases, with 11 bases between them. Germline CDR1 reads MNHEY; CDR2 reads SVGAGI. The CDR3 DNA is TGTGCCAGCAGCACGCACAGGGACGAGCAGTACTTC. Protein sequence: CASSTHRDEQYF.

The rearrangement links TRBV15 to TRBJ1-2; no firm D call. The V and J ends lost 3 bases and 1 base respectively, with 9 bases between them. Germline V lookup: CDR1 LNHNV, CDR2 YYDKDF (reference sequence). This CDR3 contains 14 residues. CDR3 sequence reads: CATSRQFGNYGYTF. The CDR3 DNA reads TGTGCCACCAGCAGGCAGTTCGGTAACTATGGCTACACCTTC.

V is TRBV18 and J is TRBJ2-7, with D tentatively TRBD2 (6 bases). CDR1 and CDR2 (germline): KGHSH, LQKENI. This CDR3 contains 15 residues. The V gene lost 6 bases and the J gene lost 4 bases, with 19 bases spanning the gap. This chain's CDR3 is CASSPSRDSIYEQYF. The CDR3 bases are TGTGCCAGCTCCCCTAGCCGGGACTCAATATACGAGCAGTACTTC. The entire variable domain, with the rest obtained from reference TRBV18 and TRBJ2-7, is as follows: NAGVMQNPRHLVRRRGQEARLRCSPMKGHSHVYWYRQLPEEGLKFMVYLQKENIIDESGMPKERFSAEFPKEGPSILRIQQVVRGDSAAYFCASSPSRDSIYEQYFGPGTRLTVT.

This chain links TRBV12-3 or TRBV12-4 with TRBJ2-3, with unresolved D. V dropped 3 bases and J dropped 7 bases, with 14 bases sitting between them. The CDR3 consists of 14 residues. The CDR3 region has the DNA TGTGCCAGCAGTTTTGGTGGGGATAGGAATACGCAGTATTTT. Its protein is CASSFGGDRNTQYF.

This chain links TRBV12-3 or TRBV12-4 with TRBJ2-3; maybe TRBD2 (6 bases). CDR3 size: 13 residues. Trimming cost V 6 bases and J 5 bases, with 12 bases left between them. DNA for the CDR3: TGTGCCAGCAGCCCGACTAGATTAGATACGCAGTATTTT. Translated: CASSPTRLDTQYF.

The chain joins TRBV3-1 to TRBJ1-2; no clear D gene. The CDR3 has 12 amino acids. The germline V gene encodes CDR1 LGHDT and CDR2 YNNKEL (reference sequence). Trimming shortened V by 1 base and J by 6 bases, and 6 bases separated the two germline ends. CDR3 protein: CASSQGTHGYTF. In DNA, the CDR3 is TGTGCCAGCAGCCAAGGAACCCATGGCTACACCTTC.

The chain combines TRBV5-1 with TRBJ1-4; 7 bases agree with TRBD1. V gave up 3 bases and J gave up 2 bases; unmatched junction bases: 7. The CDR3 loop spans 16 amino acids. CDR1 and CDR2 from the germline V gene are SGHRS and YFSETQ. Here the CDR3 reads CASSSTPTGTNEKLFF. The CDR3 nucleotides read TGCGCCAGCAGCTCTACACCGACAGGGACTAATGAAAAACTGTTTTTT. The whole variable domain, remainder taken from reference TRBV5-1 and TRBJ1-4, is KAGVTQTPRYLIKTRGQQVTLSCSPISGHRSVSWYQQTPGQGLQFLFEYFSETQRNKGNFPGRFSGRQFSNSRSEMNVSTLELGDSALYLCASSSTPTGTNEKLFFGSGTQLSVL.

This clonotype was detected only a few times. The chain uses TRBV5-1 and TRBJ2-5; TRBD2 matches 8 bases. Trimming took 5 bases from V and 3 from J; bases not matched to a gene: 3. Germline V gene data show CDR1 as SGHRS and CDR2 as YFSETQ. The CDR3 consists of 13 residues. The CDR3 is CASSQAGEETQYF. The CDR3, as DNA: TGCGCCAGCAGTCAAGCGGGGGAAGAGACCCAGTACTTC.

This clonotype was counted only a few times. The CDR3 DNA follows: TGTGCCAGCAGTGCGGGGTTCGGTTACACCTTC. Translating it yields CASSAGFGYTF. V usage is TRBV2 and J usage is TRBJ1-2; no clear D gene. This CDR3 is built from 11 residues. V was pared by 4 bases and J by 11 bases, with 11 bases between. Per the germline V gene, CDR1 is SNHLY and CDR2 is FYNNEI.

V and J are TRBV5-1 and TRBJ2-5; D tentatively reads TRBD1 or TRBD2 (6 bases each). The germline CDR1 and CDR2 sequences are SGHRS and YFSETQ. This CDR3 has 17 amino acids. Trimming took off 4 bases at V and 4 bases at J, with 23 bases between the two ends. The CDR3 sequence: CASSPPLGWGAGETQYF. CDR3 DNA sequence: TGCGCCAGCAGCCCCCCTTTGGGGTGGGGGGCTGGAGAGACCCAGTACTTC.

V gene TRBV7-2 combines with J gene TRBJ2-7; D uncertain. The CDR3 consists of 14 residues. With 5 bases removed from V and 6 bases from J, the gap between germline ends came to 17 bases. CDR1 is SGHTA and CDR2 is FQGNSA in the germline V gene. The CDR3, as DNA: TGTGCCAGCAGCCCTCGAGGTGCCATCGGCGAGCAGTACTTC. Its translation: CASSPRGAIGEQYF.

The chain couples TRBV13 to TRBJ1-4; 9 bases agree with TRBD1. V dropped 5 bases and J dropped 5; count of bases not matched to a gene: 6. The CDR3 runs to 15 residues. CDR1 is PRHDT, CDR2 FYEKMQ, per germline (reference sequence). The CDR3 DNA reads TGTGCCAGCAGCAGATCCGGGACAGGGAATGAAAAACTGTTTTTT. Its protein is CASSRSGTGNEKLFF.

The chain combines TRBV7-3 with TRBJ2-1, with 12 positions matching TRBD1. The CDR3 length is 15 residues. The J segment lost 9 bases and the V segment lost 1 base, leaving 4 bases of the junction unmatched. Germline loops: CDR1 SGHTA, CDR2 FQGTGA. CDR3 sequence reads: CASSLRDRGLGEQFF. The CDR3 DNA follows: TGTGCCAGCAGCTTAAGGGACAGGGGGCTAGGTGAGCAGTTCTTC.

This chain links TRBV7-2 with TRBJ1-2; unclear D gene. Germline V lookup: CDR1 SGHTA, CDR2 FQGNSA. CDR3 length: 13 residues. V lost 4 bases and J 8 bases, leaving 14 bases between the germline ends. CDR3 loop: CASSWTSLQGYTF. CDR3 DNA sequence: TGTGCCAGCAGCTGGACTAGTTTACAGGGCTACACCTTC.

V usage is TRBV2 and J usage is TRBJ1-2; a weak D match, TRBD1 (5 bases). Germline CDR1 is SNHLY and CDR2 is FYNNEI. The V gene lost 7 bases and the J gene lost 9 bases, with 15 bases spanning the gap. This CDR3 is 12 amino acids long. The chain's CDR3 is CASKRGLGRYTF. For the CDR3, the DNA is TGTGCCAGCAAGCGGGGCCTTGGGCGCTACACCTTC.

This chain uses TRBV2 with TRBJ1-6; a weak D match, TRBD1 (6 bases). CDR1 is SNHLY and CDR2 is FYNNEI in the germline V gene. CDR3 length equals 14 residues. The ends were cut back, 8 bases at V and 2 bases at J, with 10 bases in the middle. In DNA, the CDR3 is TGTGCCAGCGGGGACACCACCTATAATTCACCCCTCCACTTT. Translated: CASGDTTYNSPLHF.

This rearrangement joins TRBV5-8 to TRBJ2-3; weak D call: TRBD2 (6 bases). V was clipped by 7 bases and J by 4 bases, with 13 bases between them. Looked up from germline, CDR1 is SGHTS and CDR2 is YDEGEE. CDR3 length: 13 amino acids. CDR3 sequence: CASLLGGADTQYF. In DNA, the CDR3 is TGTGCCAGCCTCCTGGGGGGAGCAGATACGCAGTATTTT.

The chain joins TRBV5-1 to TRBJ1-2; 7 nucleotides align to TRBD1. Per germline, CDR1 SGHRS and CDR2 YFSETQ. V trimming: 4 bases; J trimming: 1 base; junction bases outside the gene matches: 4. This CDR3 has 14 amino acids. CDR3 residues: CASSTQGDNYGYTF. The CDR3 DNA reads as TGCGCCAGCAGCACCCAGGGGGATAACTATGGCTACACCTTC.

The V call is TRBV29-1, the J call TRBJ1-1, with D maybe TRBD1 (5 bases). Trimming removed 4 bases from V and 6 bases from J, with 18 bases in between. Germline V gene data show CDR1 as SQVTM and CDR2 as ANQGSEA. CDR3 length equals 14 residues. The CDR3 protein is CSVGRGRLGAEAFF. The DNA of the CDR3 is TGCAGCGTTGGTAGGGGTCGGCTCGGGGCTGAAGCTTTCTTT.

V gene TRBV5-6 combines with J gene TRBJ1-1; 7 bases map to TRBD1. The ends lost 2 bases at V and 4 bases at J; junction bases unmatched: 11. This CDR3 contains 16 residues. CDR1 is SGHDT and CDR2 is YYEEEE in the germline V gene. The CDR3 DNA is TGTGCCAGCAGCTTCTCAGGGTACAGGGGCCCCACTGAAGCTTTCTTT. Translating it yields CASSFSGYRGPTEAFF.

This rearrangement joins TRBV20-1 to TRBJ2-1; D gene uncertain. Germline loops: CDR1 DFQATT, CDR2 SNEGSKA (reference sequence). V gave up 0 bases and J gave up 6 bases, with 12 bases separating them. The CDR3 runs 14 residues. CDR3 in amino acids: CSARDPGIPNEQFF. Here the CDR3 DNA reads TGCAGTGCTAGAGATCCGGGCATACCCAATGAGCAGTTCTTC.

The chain joins TRBV19 to TRBJ1-2, with a tentative D call TRBD1 (6 bases). The germline CDR1 and CDR2 sequences are LNHDA and SQIVND (reference sequence). V was shortened by 7 bases and J by 4 bases, with 19 bases between the two germline ends. This CDR3 region has 15 residues. For the CDR3, the DNA is TGTGCCAGTACCCGGACAGTCGGGGGTTCCTATGGCTACACCTTC. This translates into CASTRTVGGSYGYTF.

The chain employs TRBV7-2 and TRBJ2-2, with 9 bases that match TRBD1. Trimming took 5 bases from V and 3 from J; bases not matched to a gene: 4. Germline V gene lookup returns CDR1 SGHTA and CDR2 FQGNSA. The CDR3 spans 15 residues. The CDR3 here is CASSLRDRDTGELFF. The CDR3 DNA reads as TGTGCCAGCAGCCTGAGGGACAGGGACACCGGGGAGCTGTTTTTT.